Below, 22 T cell receptor beta chains from the same sample are listed, as sequenced in a study of T-cell reconstitution after alpha-beta-depleted transplantation in children. Unique molecular identifiers were incorporated during preparation of the TCRbeta library. MiXCR was run by TCRdb on the PCR reads, yielding one entry per CDR3 protein. The sample includes about 400,000 distinct CDR3 sequences, about a fifth seen only once; the top ten take 3% to 4.5%. The sample consisted of PBMCs from the stem cell graft donor, taken from the stem cell graft. The receptors come from a human donor who donated a stem cell graft to a child with acute myeloid leukemia.

This clonotype was detected many times. The chain links TRBV29-1 to TRBJ2-6; perhaps TRBD1 as D (6 bases). The CDR3 contains 14 residues. V dropped 2 bases and J dropped 4 bases, with 9 bases sitting between them. Germline V CDR1 and CDR2: SQVTM, ANQGSEA. CDR3 sequence (DNA): TGCAGCGTTGAAACAGGGACCGGGGCCAACGTCCTGACTTTC. Protein: CSVETGTGANVLTF.

In this sample, this clonotype turned up many times. The chain uses TRBV29-1 and TRBJ2-7; possibly TRBD2 for D (5 bases). V dropped 5 bases and J dropped 2 bases, with 19 bases sitting between them. Germline loops: CDR1 SQVTM, CDR2 ANQGSEA. The CDR3 loop spans 15 amino acids. The CDR3 sequence: CSVPLRGSGTYEQYF. CDR3 nucleotides: TGCAGCGTTCCCCTCCGGGGTTCTGGGACCTACGAGCAGTACTTC.

For this clonotype: A much more abundant neighbour one base away suggests this may be a read error. This sequence joins TRBV29-1 and TRBJ2-7; D is unresolved. V gave up 4 bases and J gave up 2 bases, with 12 bases separating them. The germline gives CDR1 SQVTM, CDR2 ANQGSEA. The CDR3 contains 13 residues. CDR3 sequence (DNA): TGCAGCGTTGGAAGTCAGGTGACCTACGAGCAGTACTTC. Protein sequence: CSVGSQVTYEQYF.

The chain has TRBV30 and TRBJ2-5; TRBD1 agrees at 7 bases. There are 14 residues in the CDR3. Germline assignment: CDR1 GTSNPN and CDR2 SVGIG (reference sequence). Trimming removed 2 bases from V and 1 base from J; junction bases left unmatched: 4. The CDR3 coding sequence is TGTGCCTGGAGTTGGGGACAGCTCCAAGAGACCCAGTACTTC. This gives the protein CAWSWGQLQETQYF.

At least ten counts were recorded for this clonotype. The chain carries TRBV30 and TRBJ1-3; a weak D match, TRBD1 (6 bases). V lost 4 bases and J 2 bases, leaving 15 bases between the germline ends. The CDR3 loop spans 15 amino acids. Germline V gives CDR1 GTSNPN, CDR2 SVGIG (reference sequence). In DNA form, the CDR3 reads TGTGCCTGGACCCCTTGGGGGCACGCTGGAAACACCATATATTTT. Protein sequence: CAWTPWGHAGNTIYF.

This clonotype was seen a handful of times. The CDR3 nucleotides read TGTGCCAGCAGCTTAGCCTTAGCGGGAGGGAACAATGAGCAGTTCTTC. Protein product: CASSLALAGGNNEQFF. V usage is TRBV7-2 and J usage is TRBJ2-1, with TRBD2 matching over 11 bases. CDR3 size: 16 residues. Germline CDR1 is SGHTA and CDR2 is FQGNSA. J was trimmed by 5 bases and V by 0 bases; bases with no gene match: 3.

There are many counts of this clonotype. The DNA of the CDR3 is TGCAGTGCTAGACATGGACAGGGCGATGAAGCTTTCTTT. It codes for CSARHGQGDEAFF. V and J are TRBV20-1 and TRBJ1-1; 8 positions match TRBD1. Germline-derived CDR1 and CDR2 are DFQATT and SNEGSKA (reference sequence). CDR3 length equals 13 residues. V lost 2 bases to trimming and J lost 7 bases; unmatched junction nucleotides: 6.

The chain couples TRBV5-1 to TRBJ2-1; D unresolved. This CDR3 is built from 12 residues. CDR1 and CDR2 (germline): SGHRS, YFSETQ. Trimming took 2 bases from V and 8 from J, leaving 8 bases between them. CDR3 DNA: TGCGCCAGCAGCTTTATCCCCCATGAGCAGTTCTTC. Protein product: CASSFIPHEQFF.

This clonotype was observed many times. CDR3 amino acids: CSARGAMETQYF. Written as DNA, the CDR3 is TGCAGTGCTCGAGGGGCTATGGAGACCCAGTACTTC. The rearrangement joins TRBV20-1 to TRBJ2-5, with D possibly being TRBD1 or TRBD2 (5 bases each). V was cut by 5 bases and J by 5 bases, with 12 bases left in between. Germline V gene data show CDR1 as DFQATT and CDR2 as SNEGSKA (reference sequence). The length of the CDR3 is 12 residues.

This chain joins TRBV10-2 and TRBJ2-7; 11 nucleotides agree with TRBD2. There are 15 residues in the CDR3. Losses at the gene ends were 3 bases for V and 4 bases for J; bases not matched to a gene: 5. Germline V gene data show CDR1 as WSHSY and CDR2 as SAAADI. CDR3 nucleotides: TGCGCCAGCAGTGAACCCGGGACTAGCGGATACGAGCAGTACTTC. This sequence encodes CASSEPGTSGYEQYF.

The chain uses TRBV7-2 and TRBJ2-1; TRBD1 matches 7 bases. The junction had 9 bases not matched to a gene; V was cut back by 5 bases and J by 5 bases. CDR3 length: 15 amino acids. Per germline, CDR1 SGHTA and CDR2 FQGNSA. CDR3: CASSARGFRDNEQFF. The CDR3 coding sequence is TGTGCCAGCAGCGCCAGGGGGTTTCGGGACAATGAGCAGTTCTTC.

Only a few counts were recorded for this clonotype. This chain joins TRBV5-1 and TRBJ2-1, with D tentatively TRBD1 (6 bases). CDR1 is SGHRS and CDR2 is YFSETQ in the germline V gene. This CDR3 spans 14 amino acids. Trimming left V 4 bases short and J 10 bases short, with 18 bases between. DNA of the CDR3: TGCGCCAGCAGCGGGGGCCCATCAGGGGAAGAGCAGTTCTTC. Its translation: CASSGGPSGEEQFF.

This clonotype was counted a few times. The rearrangement links TRBV11-1 to TRBJ2-1; TRBD2 aligns across 8 bases. V gave up 5 bases and J gave up 1 base; unmatched junction bases: 19. Germline V gene lookup returns CDR1 SGHAT and CDR2 FQDESV (reference sequence). This CDR3 comprises 20 residues. As DNA, the CDR3 is TGTGCCAGCAGCAGACTTACCGGGAGGGCCCGGCCCCCATCCTACAATGAGCAGTTCTTC. Its protein product is CASSRLTGRARPPSYNEQFF. Using reference TRBV11-1 and TRBJ2-1 for the parts outside the CDR3, the full variable domain is EAEVAQSPRYKITEKSQAVAFWCDPISGHATLYWYRQILGQGPELLVQFQDESVVDDSQLPKDRFSAERLKGVDSTLKIQPAELGDSAMYLCASSRLTGRARPPSYNEQFFGPGTRLTVL.

J is TRBJ2-3 and V is TRBV3-1; 8 bases line up with TRBD2. The CDR3 is 18 amino acids. Trimming cost V 6 bases and J 2 bases; bases outside gene matches: 16. Germline V gene lookup returns CDR1 LGHDT and CDR2 YNNKEL (reference sequence). The CDR3 is CASSASFQRELFTDTQYF. The CDR3 DNA reads TGTGCCAGCAGTGCTAGTTTCCAGCGGGAGTTATTCACAGATACGCAGTATTTT.

This chain connects TRBV24-1 to TRBJ2-1; 7 bases fit TRBD2. The CDR3 has 14 residues. CDR1 is KGHDR and CDR2 is SFDVKD in the germline V gene. The V and J ends lost 5 bases and 0 bases, in that order; junction bases with no gene match: 0. The CDR3 DNA follows: TGTGCCACCAGTGTAGCGGGCTCCTACAATGAGCAGTTCTTC. Its protein product is CATSVAGSYNEQFF.

This chain connects TRBV5-1 to TRBJ2-3; perhaps TRBD1 as D (6 bases). CDR1 SGHRS and CDR2 YFSETQ come from the germline V gene. The length of the CDR3 is 14 residues. Trimming took 4 bases from V and 2 from J, leaving 11 bases between them. CDR3 coding DNA: TGCGCCAGCAGCCTACAGGGCCTCACAGATACGCAGTATTTT. It encodes CASSLQGLTDTQYF. Based on the CDR3 plus reference TRBV5-1 and TRBJ2-3, the full variable domain is KAGVTQTPRYLIKTRGQQVTLSCSPISGHRSVSWYQQTPGQGLQFLFEYFSETQRNKGNFPGRFSGRQFSNSRSEMNVSTLELGDSALYLCASSLQGLTDTQYFGPGTRLTVL.

The V call is TRBV5-5, the J call TRBJ2-7; TRBD2 matches at 13 bases. CDR3 length equals 16 residues. The ends lost 6 bases at V and 3 bases at J; junction bases unmatched: 9. CDR1 is SGHKS and CDR2 is YYEKEE in the germline V gene (reference sequence). As DNA, the CDR3 is TGTGCCAGCACTCAGCACGGACTAGCGGGGGACTACGAGCAGTACTTC. Its translation is CASTQHGLAGDYEQYF.

This clonotype was picked up a small number of times. The chain is built from TRBV27 and TRBJ1-4, with unresolved D. V was shortened by 11 bases and J by 13 bases, with 14 bases between the two germline ends. This CDR3 spans 10 amino acids. CDR1 MNHEY and CDR2 SMNVEV come from the germline V gene (reference sequence). CDR3 DNA sequence: TGTGCCTTACTGGGTTCAGGACTGTTTTTT. The encoded protein is CALLGSGLFF.

The sample holds a few counts of this clonotype. The chain carries TRBV5-1 and TRBJ2-1; 11 nucleotides line up with TRBD2. Trimming took 0 bases from V and 7 from J; bases not matched to a gene: 6. Germline V gives CDR1 SGHRS, CDR2 YFSETQ. This CDR3 comprises 16 residues. CDR3 loop: CASSLATSGRGNEQFF. CDR3 nucleotide sequence: TGCGCCAGCAGCTTGGCCACTAGCGGGAGAGGGAATGAGCAGTTCTTC. The full variable domain, its missing parts supplied by reference TRBV5-1 and TRBJ2-1, is KAGVTQTPRYLIKTRGQQVTLSCSPISGHRSVSWYQQTPGQGLQFLFEYFSETQRNKGNFPGRFSGRQFSNSRSEMNVSTLELGDSALYLCASSLATSGRGNEQFFGPGTRLTVL.

In nucleotides, the CDR3 is TGCGCCAGCAGCTTCAGCGGAGCCATAGACGAGCAGTACTTC. Amino acid sequence: CASSFSGAIDEQYF. The chain employs TRBV5-1 and TRBJ2-7, with TRBD2 as a possible D gene (5 bases). The germline V gene encodes CDR1 SGHRS and CDR2 YFSETQ. The CDR3 sequence is 14 residues long. The ends were cut back, 2 bases at V and 5 bases at J, with 14 bases in the middle.

This clonotype occurred a few times. J is TRBJ2-7 and V is TRBV15, with D hard to call. This CDR3 has 13 amino acids. Germline V gene lookup returns CDR1 LNHNV and CDR2 YYDKDF (reference sequence). Trimming pared 0 bases from V and 5 bases from J, leaving 8 bases between. The DNA for the CDR3 is TGTGCCACCAGCAGAGATGCCAGGAACGAGCAGTACTTC. As protein: CATSRDARNEQYF. The complete variable domain, with remaining parts taken from reference TRBV15 and TRBJ2-7, reads DAMVIQNPRYQVTQFGKPVTLSCSQTLNHNVMYWYQQKSSQAPKLLFHYYDKDFNNEADTPDNFQSRRPNTSFCFLDIRSPGLGDTAMYLCATSRDARNEQYFGPGTRLTVT.

This clonotype has ten or more counts. The rearrangement uses TRBV20-1 and TRBJ2-3, with 11 bases lining up with TRBD2. Germline CDR1 and CDR2: DFQATT and SNEGSKA (reference sequence). The V segment lost 5 bases and the J segment 0 bases; nucleotides outside the gene matches: 7. The CDR3 runs to 16 residues. The CDR3 reads CSAPRLAGRSTDTQYF. The CDR3, as DNA: TGCAGTGCTCCTCGACTAGCGGGAAGGAGCACAGATACGCAGTATTTT.